The 21 T cell receptor beta chains below were found in one sample sequenced in a study of PD-L1 blockade in urothelial cancer. Sequencing was performed with immunoSEQ multiplex PCR; in TCRdb, only in-frame clones are kept and a portion is missing. Of around 40,000 clones in the sample, around 82% were seen once. Time point noted: peripheral blood 6 weeks after treatment start. The specimen was PBMCs, collected around atezolizumab (anti-PD-L1) treatment. The source of these receptors is a man in his sixties with urothelial cancer.

CDR3 sequence: CASVSGYGSYEQYF. In DNA, the CDR3 is TGTGCCAGCGTTTCAGGGTACGGCTCCTACGAGCAGTACTTC. This chain joins TRBV10-3 and TRBJ2-7; the D gene is possibly TRBD1 (5 bases). Germline CDR1 reads ENHRY; CDR2 reads SYGVKD. V lost 10 bases to trimming and J lost 0 bases, with 16 bases between them. The CDR3 has 14 amino acids.

V gene TRBV11-2 combines with J gene TRBJ2-2; TRBD2 agrees at 8 bases. The CDR3 is made up of 16 amino acids. Trimming cost V 5 bases and J 1 base; bases outside gene matches: 6. The V gene's germline CDR1 is SGHAT and CDR2 FQNNGV. This CDR3 reads CASSPTSGGNTGELFF. The CDR3 DNA reads as TGTGCCAGCAGCCCCACGAGCGGGGGGAACACCGGGGAGCTGTTTTTT. The whole variable domain, filled in from reference TRBV11-2 and TRBJ2-2, reads EAGVAQSPRYKIIEKRQSVAFWCNPISGHATLYWYQQILGQGPKLLIQFQNNGVVDDSQLPKDRFSAERLKGVDSTLKIQPAKLEDSAVYLCASSPTSGGNTGELFFGEGSRLTVL.

The chain has TRBV7-9 and TRBJ1-2, with 7 bases lining up with TRBD1. Germline V gene lookup returns CDR1 SEHNR and CDR2 FQNEAQ (reference sequence). With V trimmed by 5 bases and J by 5 bases, 8 bases remained unmatched. The CDR3 has 14 residues. The CDR3 loop is CASSLGTALYGYTF. The CDR3 bases are TGTGCCAGCAGCCTTGGGACAGCCCTGTATGGCTACACCTTC.

The chain uses TRBV5-8 and TRBJ1-2; D perhaps matches TRBD1 (6 bases). The CDR3 has 16 residues. Germline CDR1 SGHTS, CDR2 YDEGEE. Trimming left V 3 bases short and J 2 bases short, with 17 bases between. The CDR3 nucleotides are TGTGCCAGCAGCTCTACCCCCAACCAGGGGAACTATGGCTACACCTTC. This encodes CASSSTPNQGNYGYTF.

The rearrangement joins TRBV27 to TRBJ1-2; tentatively, D is TRBD1 (5 bases). The CDR3 contains 12 residues. CDR1 and CDR2 from the germline V gene are MNHEY and SMNVEV (reference sequence). Between the trimmed V and J ends, which lost 8 bases and 8 bases, there was a span of 15 bases. CDR3 nucleotides: TGTGCCAGCGCCGGGGAGGAGGGGGGCTACACCTTC. Translating gives CASAGEEGGYTF.

The rearrangement uses TRBV28 and TRBJ2-7; 7 nucleotides align to TRBD1. The CDR3 has 14 amino acids. Per germline, CDR1 MDHEN and CDR2 SYDVKM. J lost 0 bases, V lost 3 bases, and 2 bases had no gene match. CDR3 bases: TGTGCCAGCAGTTTCCAGGGGGTCTCCTACGAGCAGTACTTC. It codes for CASSFQGVSYEQYF.

The V call is TRBV28, the J call TRBJ2-7, with D possibly TRBD2 on 5 matching bases. Germline V gene sequence: CDR1 MDHEN, CDR2 SYDVKM. CDR3 length: 14 amino acids. The V end was cut by 3 bases, the J end by 3 bases, with 12 bases between. In DNA, the CDR3 is TGTGCCAGCAGTTTTGGAGGTCGGGGCTACGAGCAGTACTTC. It specifies CASSFGGRGYEQYF.

This clone was observed a single time. The chain combines TRBV29-1 with TRBJ2-7; D remains ambiguous. From germline, CDR1 is SQVTM and CDR2 ANQGSEA. V lost 7 bases and J 2 bases, leaving 12 bases between the germline ends. This CDR3 spans 12 amino acids. CDR3 in DNA: TGCAGCGCCGTGGGCACAGCCTACGAGCAGTACTTC. It translates to CSAVGTAYEQYF.

V and J are TRBV10-3 and TRBJ1-1; 7 bases map to TRBD1. This CDR3 spans 15 amino acids. Germline CDR1 ENHRY, CDR2 SYGVKD. With V trimmed by 10 bases and J by 0 bases, 11 bases remained unmatched. CDR3 residues: CATIDRAGVNTEAFF. DNA for the CDR3: TGTGCCACCATCGACAGGGCCGGGGTGAACACTGAAGCTTTCTTT.

This clone was counted a few times. The V call is TRBV11-2, the J call TRBJ1-4, with D possibly being TRBD1 (5 bases). CDR3 length: 16 amino acids. Trimming pared 1 base from V and 7 bases from J, leaving 16 bases between. Per the germline V gene, CDR1 is SGHAT and CDR2 is FQNNGV. DNA of the CDR3: TGTGCCAGCAGCTTAGGAGGAGGAGGGGCTGGTGAAAAACTGTTTTTT. Protein product: CASSLGGGGAGEKLFF. The full variable domain, with the rest looked up from reference TRBV11-2 and TRBJ1-4, is EAGVAQSPRYKIIEKRQSVAFWCNPISGHATLYWYQQILGQGPKLLIQFQNNGVVDDSQLPKDRFSAERLKGVDSTLKIQPAKLEDSAVYLCASSLGGGGAGEKLFFGSGTQLSVL.

This clone was counted a few times. The rearrangement joins TRBV6-5 to TRBJ1-2; TRBD1 agrees at 8 bases. The V segment lost 6 bases and the J segment 3 bases; nucleotides outside the gene matches: 0. The CDR3 contains 12 residues. Germline V gene lookup returns CDR1 MNHEY and CDR2 SVGAGI. This CDR3 is CASRGQDYGYTF. In DNA form, the CDR3 reads TGTGCCAGCAGGGGACAGGACTATGGCTACACCTTC.

The chain carries TRBV25-1 and TRBJ1-1; no clear D gene. Per the germline V gene, CDR1 is MGHDK and CDR2 is SYGVNS. V was cut by 8 bases and J by 6 bases, with 13 bases left in between. The CDR3 is made up of 12 amino acids. CDR3: CASYVSGAEAFF. The CDR3 DNA sequence: TGTGCCAGCTACGTATCCGGGGCTGAAGCTTTCTTT.

The chain has TRBV5-1 and TRBJ2-1; 7 nucleotides match TRBD1. The CDR3 sequence is 16 residues long. J was trimmed by 0 bases and V by 4 bases; bases with no gene match: 7. Germline values: CDR1 SGHRS, CDR2 YFSETQ. The CDR3 DNA reads TGCGCCAGCAGCGAAGGGACAGCTCTCTCCTACAATGAGCAGTTCTTC. Encoded protein: CASSEGTALSYNEQFF.

The genes are TRBV14 and TRBJ2-5, with D uncertain. The V end lost 4 bases, the J end lost 1 base, and 13 bases lay between the germline ends. The length of the CDR3 is 15 residues. Germline CDR1 reads SGHDN; CDR2 reads FVKESK. The CDR3 coding sequence is TGTGCCAGCAGCCGAACGCTAGGTACCCAAGAGACCCAGTACTTC. This encodes CASSRTLGTQETQYF.

The chain recombines TRBV4-3 with TRBJ2-5, with TRBD2 identical over 8 bases. This CDR3 comprises 15 residues. CDR1 and CDR2 from the germline V gene are LGHNA and YSLEER. The V and J ends lost 0 bases and 4 bases, in that order; junction bases with no gene match: 4. The CDR3 sequence: CASSQDTAGVETQYF. The CDR3 DNA sequence: TGCGCCAGCAGCCAAGATACAGCGGGAGTAGAGACCCAGTACTTC.

V and J are TRBV28 and TRBJ1-5, with TRBD1 identical over 7 bases. Germline V gives CDR1 MDHEN, CDR2 SYDVKM. Losses at the gene ends were 0 bases for V and 4 bases for J; bases not matched to a gene: 9. The CDR3 has 17 amino acids. CDR3 sequence: CASSLWAETGTNQPQHF. The CDR3 nucleotides read TGTGCCAGCAGTTTATGGGCCGAGACAGGGACAAATCAGCCCCAGCATTTT.

This clone showed up just once. The chain recombines TRBV5-4 with TRBJ1-1; 8 bases agree with TRBD1. There are 15 residues in the CDR3. Per germline, CDR1 SGHNT and CDR2 YYREEE (reference sequence). Trimming cost V 4 bases and J 4 bases; bases outside gene matches: 9. The CDR3 loop is CASSLRTGWSTEAFF. The DNA of the CDR3 is TGTGCCAGCAGCCTGAGGACAGGGTGGTCCACTGAAGCTTTCTTT.

This chain uses TRBV7-2 with TRBJ2-7; TRBD2 agrees at 15 bases. The CDR3 has 16 amino acids. The V segment lost 3 bases and the J segment 6 bases; nucleotides outside the gene matches: 6. Germline loops: CDR1 SGHTA, CDR2 FQGNSA. The CDR3 here is CASSFGTSGGFGEQYF. For the CDR3, the DNA is TGTGCCAGCAGCTTCGGGACTAGCGGGGGGTTCGGCGAGCAGTACTTC.

The rearrangement links TRBV29-1 to TRBJ2-2; 8 positions agree with TRBD2. The germline CDR1 and CDR2 sequences are SQVTM and ANQGSEA. CDR3 length: 14 amino acids. V trimming: 4 bases; J trimming: 6 bases; junction bases outside the gene matches: 7. The CDR3 protein is CSVAMAGGPGELFF. CDR3 DNA sequence: TGCAGCGTTGCTATGGCGGGAGGCCCCGGGGAGCTGTTTTTT.

This chain joins TRBV7-2 and TRBJ1-4, with a weak D call TRBD1 (5 bases). V was clipped by 5 bases and J by 0 bases, with 13 bases between them. The germline V gene has CDR1 SGHTA and CDR2 FQGNSA. The CDR3 is 16 residues long. CDR3 nucleotides: TGTGCCAGCAGCAAAAGAATGACAGCAACTAATGAAAAACTGTTTTTT. Protein sequence: CASSKRMTATNEKLFF.

The chain couples TRBV6-1 to TRBJ1-5; 9 bases align to TRBD1. Unmatched junction bases numbered 6, after V lost 6 bases and J lost 6 bases. The CDR3 has 14 amino acids. Germline CDR1 MNHNS, CDR2 SASEGT. CDR3 sequence: CASRGYRGPQPQHF. As DNA, the CDR3 is TGTGCCAGCAGGGGCTACAGGGGGCCTCAGCCCCAGCATTTT.